Below are 21 T cell receptor delta chains sequenced from a single sample in a study of gamma-delta T cells after stem cell transplantation. TCRdb re-processed the RT-PCR reads via CATT. The repertoire includes 600 to 800 delta-chain clones, about 20% of them detected once, and more than 25% sits in the top ten. The specimen was gamma-delta T cells. These TCRs come from a human donor. It is not recorded whose cells these are; they may come from a transplant donor.

This clone has more than one count but fewer than ten. This clone may be a read error of a much larger clone one base away. The chain links TRDV2 to TRDJ3, with 8 bases fitting TRDD3. The CDR3 is 20 residues long. V was clipped by 0 bases and J by 0 bases; unmatched bases: 9. In germline, CDR1 is GEAIGNYY, CDR2 EKD. CDR3 nucleotides: TGTGCCTGTGACACCGTCTGGGGGACACCATCCTCCTGGGACACCCGACAGATGTTTTTC. The encoded protein is CACDTVWGTPSSWDTRQMFF.

This clone appeared a few times. It differs at one base from a far larger clone, so likely a read error. The V and J genes are TRDV2 and TRDJ1; D may be TRDD3 (5 bases). Germline CDR1 GEAIGNYY, CDR2 EKD. The CDR3 extends over 16 amino acids. CDR3 residues: CACGTGFGDHTDKLIF. CDR3 in DNA: TGTGCCTGTGGCACCGGGTTTGGGGACCACACCGATAAACTCATCTTT.

V and J are TRDV2 and TRDJ3; 8 bases align to TRDD3. TCRdb lists no J gene, so it was determined here by aligning the DNA to germline. This CDR3 comprises 21 residues. Germline-derived CDR1 and CDR2 are GEAIGNYY and EKD. Trimming cost V 3 bases and J 0 bases; bases outside gene matches: 15. The DNA of the CDR3 is TGTGCCTGTGACCCCGTACTGGGGGCCTCCGGGAGCTCCTGGGACACCCGACAGATGTTTTTC. Amino acid sequence: CACDPVLGASGSSWDTRQMFF.

This clone appeared a few times. The CDR3 spells CACDTVGDTETDKLIF. CDR3 nucleotides: TGTGCCTGTGACACGGTGGGGGATACTGAGACCGATAAACTCATCTTT. V usage is TRDV2 and J usage is TRDJ1; 10 nucleotides align to TRDD3. Germline V gene sequence: CDR1 GEAIGNYY, CDR2 EKD. CDR3 length equals 16 residues. The ends lost 1 base at V and 2 bases at J; junction bases unmatched: 6.

The sample holds a few counts of this clone. The chain has TRDV2 and TRDJ1; the match to TRDD3 covers 10 bases. The trim removed 3 bases at V and 3 bases at J, leaving 18 bases unmatched. Germline assignment: CDR1 GEAIGNYY and CDR2 EKD. The CDR3 contains 19 residues. The CDR3 sequence: CACDALEGTGGSYADKLIF. The CDR3 DNA reads TGTGCCTGTGACGCCTTAGAAGGTACTGGGGGATCTTACGCCGATAAACTCATCTTT.

In the case of this clone: One base away lies a much larger clone, so this may be a sequencing read error. The chain couples TRDV2 to TRDJ1; maybe TRDD3 (5 bases). The J gene is not listed in TCRdb, so it was assigned here from a DNA match to germline. The CDR3 is made up of 19 amino acids. Trimming took off 3 bases at V and 0 bases at J, with 25 bases between the two ends. Germline values: CDR1 GEAIGNYY, CDR2 EKD. CDR3 coding DNA: TGTGCCTGTGACCAAGTTCGGGCGACGTATACGGGTTACACCGATAAACTCATCTTT. Its protein is CACDQVRATYTGYTDKLIF.

This chain uses TRDV2 with TRDJ1; 8 bases match TRDD3. Germline CDR1 GEAIGNYY, CDR2 EKD. This CDR3 contains 19 residues. Trimming removed 1 base from V and 0 bases from J; junction bases left unmatched: 15. The CDR3 spells CACDTLSGGPKGYTDKLIF. CDR3 DNA sequence: TGTGCCTGTGACACTTTGTCTGGGGGACCAAAGGGGTACACCGATAAACTCATCTTT.

In its sample, this clone ranks as large. The CDR3 bases are TGTGCCTGTGACCTACTGGGGGACGACACCGATAAACTCATCTTT. This codes for CACDLLGDDTDKLIF. The V gene is TRDV2, the J gene TRDJ1; 9 bases fit TRDD3. Germline CDR1 GEAIGNYY, CDR2 EKD. The CDR3 is 15 residues long. V shed 3 bases and J 0 bases; nucleotides not matched to a gene: 4.

The rearrangement links TRDV2 to TRDJ1, with 10 nucleotides matching TRDD3. TCRdb supplies no J gene; here it was assigned by aligning the nucleotide sequence to germline. V trimming: 6 bases; J trimming: 3 bases; junction bases outside the gene matches: 15. Germline CDR1 GEAIGNYY, CDR2 EKD. The CDR3 has 17 amino acids. CDR3 in DNA: TGTGCCTGTCGTCCACTGGGGGATCAGGTCAGGGCCGATAAACTCATCTTT. This codes for CACRPLGDQVRADKLIF.

This chain connects TRDV2 to TRDJ1, with D possibly being TRDD3 (6 bases). TCRdb lists no J gene, so it was determined here by aligning the DNA to germline. Germline V gene lookup returns CDR1 GEAIGNYY and CDR2 EKD. Trimming took off 3 bases at V and 0 bases at J, with 13 bases between the two ends. This CDR3 spans 15 amino acids. The CDR3 nucleotides are TGTGCCTGTGACCCGTTGGGGGCTCACACCGATAAACTCATCTTT. Its translation is CACDPLGAHTDKLIF.

In its sample, this clone was seen a few times. The gene calls are TRDV2 and TRDJ1; 11 nucleotides align to TRDD3. The CDR3 totals 12 residues. Trimming cost V 2 bases and J 12 bases; bases outside gene matches: 4. Germline CDR1 reads GEAIGNYY; CDR2 reads EKD. The DNA for the CDR3 is TGTGCCTGTGACAGCCTGGGGGATACCGTCATCTTT. Translated: CACDSLGDTVIF.

The chain joins TRDV1 to TRDJ1; 9 bases agree with TRDD3. TCRdb supplies no J gene; here it was assigned by aligning the nucleotide sequence to germline. This CDR3 spans 20 amino acids. J lost 0 bases, V lost 0 bases, and 14 bases had no gene match. Germline V gene lookup returns CDR1 TSWWSYY and CDR2 QGS. The CDR3 is CALGELPTGWGIWDTDKLIF. CDR3 in DNA: TGTGCTCTTGGGGAACTGCCTACGGGATGGGGGATATGGGACACCGATAAACTCATCTTT.

Details on this clone: A read error may account for a junction end that differs from germline. The chain combines TRDV2 with TRDJ1; D is perhaps TRDD3 (5 bases). The germline CDR1 and CDR2 sequences are GEAIGNYY and EKD. This CDR3 region has 15 residues. CDR3 DNA sequence: TGTGCCTGTGACACCGTTGGGGTGTACACCGATAAACCCATCTTT. It codes for CACDTVGVYTDKPIF.

This clone was detected a few times. The chain recombines TRDV2 with TRDJ3, with D maybe TRDD3 (5 bases). V was cut by 0 bases and J by 0 bases, with 14 bases left in between. Germline V gene lookup returns CDR1 GEAIGNYY and CDR2 EKD. The CDR3 is 19 amino acids. Here the CDR3 DNA reads TGTGCCTGTGACACCGCCTGGGCCCACGGCTCCTGGGACACCCGACAGATGTTTTTC. This sequence encodes CACDTAWAHGSWDTRQMFF.

V usage is TRDV2 and J usage is TRDJ1; 13 nucleotides agree with TRDD3. TCRdb is silent on the J gene; assignment here came from matching the DNA to germline. V lost 3 bases and J lost 0; bases outside the gene matches: 9. Per germline, CDR1 GEAIGNYY and CDR2 EKD. The CDR3 sequence is 18 residues long. The CDR3 nucleotides are TGTGCCTGTGACCAGGTACTGGGGGATACGGCGTACACCGATAAACTCATCTTT. It yields the protein CACDQVLGDTAYTDKLIF.

The chain couples TRDV2 to TRDJ1, with 7 bases lining up with TRDD2. This CDR3 comprises 23 residues. The V segment lost 2 bases and the J segment 1 base; nucleotides outside the gene matches: 30. The germline gives CDR1 GEAIGNYY, CDR2 EKD. CDR3 sequence (DNA): TGTGCCTGTGACATGCTCTTCCTAAACGCCTCTAGACTAGCGGATAAACCCACCGATAAACTCATCTTT. This translates into CACDMLFLNASRLADKPTDKLIF.

Worth noting for this clone: At one of its ends the junction is not consistent with the germline gene, which may arise from a read error. This sequence joins TRDV2 and TRDJ3, with D perhaps matching TRDD3 (5 bases). The CDR3 length is 19 residues. Germline CDR1 is GEAIGNYY and CDR2 is EKD. The CDR3 coding sequence is TGTGCCTGTGACACCGCGGGGTCTAGAAGCTCCTGGGACACCCGACAGGTGTTTTTC. Residues: CACDTAGSRSSWDTRQVFF.

To note about this clone: The germline gene is not matched at one end of the junction; a read error may be the cause. Other DNA sequences within the sample encode an identical CDR3. The V gene is TRDV2, the J gene TRDJ3; 10 positions match TRDD3. From germline, CDR1 is GEAIGNYY and CDR2 EKD. This CDR3 contains 18 residues. In nucleotides, the CDR3 is TGTGCCTGTGACTGGGGGATACCCAGCTCCTGGGACACCCGACAGATGTTTTTT. Encoded protein: CACDWGIPSSWDTRQMFF.

The V gene is TRDV2, but the J gene lacks a call; the listed D gene, TRDD3, was not tested against the DNA. Germline V gene data show CDR1 as GEAIGNYY and CDR2 as EKD. CDR3 length equals 17 residues. The CDR3 region is CACDTVVAPWGTDKLIF. The CDR3 region has the DNA TGTGCCTGTGACACGGTGGTGGCTCCCTGGGGGACCGATAAGCTCATCTTT.

The chain links TRDV2 to TRDJ3, with D maybe TRDD3 (5 bases). The J gene, not given by TCRdb, was assigned here from a germline match of the nucleotide sequence. Per the germline V gene, CDR1 is GEAIGNYY and CDR2 is EKD. Between the trimmed V and J ends, which lost 1 base and 0 bases, there was a span of 9 bases. CDR3 length equals 17 residues. The CDR3 nucleotides are TGTGCCTGTGACACTGGGGCCCGCTCCTGGGACACCCGACAGATGTTTTTC. Translating gives CACDTGARSWDTRQMFF.

This clone has more than one count but fewer than ten. The V gene is TRDV2, the J gene TRDJ1; 11 bases fit TRDD3. The CDR3 is made up of 18 amino acids. The germline gives CDR1 GEAIGNYY, CDR2 EKD. The trim removed 0 bases at V and 0 bases at J, leaving 8 bases unmatched. CDR3 protein: CACDTGNWGIRYTDKLIF. The DNA of the CDR3 is TGTGCCTGTGACACCGGAAATTGGGGGATACGGTACACCGATAAACTCATCTTT.